Each of the 32 T cell receptor beta chains below was sequenced from the same sample in a study of technical replicates of blood from a handful of donors (dated by TCRdb to the late 2010s). The library came from the immunoSEQ multiplex PCR assay. TCRdb took this table from immuneACCESS and kept in-frame rearrangements with V and J called. Such tables lack part of the clones; where checked against another copy, unresolved V genes explain under half of the gap, and the rest is unexplained. The sample yields 80,000 to 100,000 clones; approximately 96% were counted once. The ten largest clones represent approximately 0.38% of the sample. The sample consisted of T cells isolated from PBMCs. The receptor source for this set is a human donor in good health.

The chain combines TRBV7-6 with TRBJ2-2; tentatively, D is TRBD2 (6 bases). Trimming pared 7 bases from V and 6 bases from J, leaving 12 bases between. Germline lookup yields CDR1 SGHVS and CDR2 FNYEAQ. CDR3 size: 13 residues. The CDR3 bases are TGTGCCAGCAAGGGCGGGAAGCCCGGGGAGCTGTTTTTT. Encoded protein: CASKGGKPGELFF.

The table lists this clone with many counts. The chain employs TRBV4-1 and TRBJ1-1; D unresolved. Between the trimmed V and J ends, which lost 4 bases and 8 bases, there was a span of 17 bases. The CDR3 has 14 amino acids. Germline lookup yields CDR1 MGHRA and CDR2 YSYEKL. Here the CDR3 reads CASSPSWKDSEAFF. CDR3 DNA sequence: TGCGCCAGCAGCCCTAGTTGGAAGGATAGCGAAGCTTTCTTT.

On this clone: A much larger clone lies a single base off, so this may be a read error. This same CDR3 is encoded by further DNA sequences in the sample. This chain links TRBV6-4 with TRBJ2-1, with 8 bases identical to TRBD2. Germline trimming cut 0 bases from V and 3 bases from J; bases unmatched to any gene: 1. From germline, CDR1 is MRHNA and CDR2 SNTAGT. CDR3 length equals 15 residues. CDR3 loop: CASSDSSGSYNEQFF. CDR3 in DNA: TGTGCCAGCAGTGACTCCAGCGGGAGCTACAATGAGCAGTTCTTC.

V is TRBV7-9 and J is TRBJ2-2; 9 nucleotides agree with TRBD1. Germline CDR1 reads SEHNR; CDR2 reads FQNEAQ (reference sequence). V was pared by 7 bases and J by 8 bases, with 8 bases of the junction left unmatched. The CDR3 runs to 14 residues. DNA of the CDR3: TGTGCCAGCATCCCAACAGGGGGCGCGGGGGAGCTGTTTTTT. Its translation: CASIPTGGAGELFF.

The chain carries TRBV4-1 and TRBJ1-5, with 7 bases identical to TRBD1. The germline CDR1 and CDR2 sequences are MGHRA and YSYEKL. Trimming cost V 4 bases and J 2 bases; bases outside gene matches: 2. The CDR3 spans 14 residues. The DNA for the CDR3 is TGCGCCAGCAGCCGCACAGGGGGCAATCAGCCCCAGCATTTT. It yields the protein CASSRTGGNQPQHF.

A remark on this clone: Other DNA sequences of this sample code for an identical CDR3. The genes are TRBV9 and TRBJ2-7; D may be TRBD2 (6 bases). Trimming shortened V by 2 bases and J by 1 base, and 10 bases separated the two germline ends. From germline, CDR1 is SGDLS and CDR2 YYNGEE. There are 14 residues in the CDR3. Here the CDR3 DNA reads TGTGCCAGCAGCGTGGGAGGTAGTTCCTACGAGCAGTACTTC. This translates into CASSVGGSSYEQYF. Complete variable domain (other parts from reference TRBV9 and TRBJ2-7): DSGVTQTPKHLITATGQRVTLRCSPRSGDLSVYWYQQSLDQGLQFLIQYYNGEERAKGNILERFSAQQFPDLHSELNLSSLELGDSALYFCASSVGGSSYEQYFGPGTRLTVT.

This rearrangement joins TRBV10-3 to TRBJ2-1, with 8 bases that match TRBD1. CDR1 is ENHRY, CDR2 SYGVKD, per germline. The CDR3 extends over 14 amino acids. The V gene end was trimmed by 0 bases and the J gene end by 7 bases; junction bases not matched to a gene: 2. The CDR3 here is CAISESDRENEQFF. The CDR3 nucleotides are TGTGCCATCAGTGAGTCGGACAGGGAAAATGAGCAGTTCTTC.

The chain joins TRBV28 to TRBJ2-7; D remains ambiguous. V was shortened by 3 bases and J by 3 bases, with 9 bases between the two germline ends. The CDR3 totals 13 residues. The germline V gene has CDR1 MDHEN and CDR2 SYDVKM. The CDR3 loop reads CASSFPVSYEQYF. CDR3 nucleotide sequence: TGTGCCAGCAGTTTTCCGGTTAGCTACGAGCAGTACTTC.

The chain employs TRBV4-3 and TRBJ2-7; 10 positions agree with TRBD2. CDR3 length equals 15 residues. V dropped 4 bases and J dropped 3; count of bases not matched to a gene: 6. CDR1 is LGHNA, CDR2 YSLEER, per germline. CDR3 region: CASSPLAGAGYEQYF. The CDR3, as DNA: TGCGCCAGCAGCCCTCTAGCGGGAGCGGGCTACGAGCAGTACTTC.

This chain links TRBV30 with TRBJ1-1; no reliable D call. The V gene lost 3 bases and the J gene lost 8 bases, with 10 bases spanning the gap. The CDR3 totals 11 residues. The germline V gene has CDR1 GTSNPN and CDR2 SVGIG (reference sequence). CDR3 sequence: CAWSGWKEAFF. CDR3 DNA: TGTGCCTGGAGCGGGTGGAAGGAAGCTTTCTTT.

This chain connects TRBV6-5 to TRBJ1-1, with 8 bases lining up with TRBD1. The CDR3 spans 12 residues. CDR1 is MNHEY and CDR2 is SVGAGI in the germline V gene. V dropped 2 bases and J dropped 11; count of bases not matched to a gene: 4. The CDR3 protein is CASSYTTGGAFF. The CDR3 region has the DNA TGTGCCAGCAGTTACACAACAGGGGGGGCTTTCTTT.

This CDR3 reads CASSVAGARTDTQYF. The CDR3 DNA is TGTGCCAGCAGCGTGGCCGGAGCTCGCACAGATACGCAGTATTTT. The chain joins TRBV9 to TRBJ2-3, with unresolved D. Germline V gene sequence: CDR1 SGDLS, CDR2 YYNGEE. This CDR3 has 15 residues. Trimming stripped 2 bases from V and 1 base from J, with 11 bases between. Using reference TRBV9 and TRBJ2-3 for the parts outside the CDR3, the full variable domain is DSGVTQTPKHLITATGQRVTLRCSPRSGDLSVYWYQQSLDQGLQFLIQYYNGEERAKGNILERFSAQQFPDLHSELNLSSLELGDSALYFCASSVAGARTDTQYFGPGTRLTVL.

V gene TRBV18 combines with J gene TRBJ2-1; 8 bases align to TRBD2. With 3 bases clipped from V and 4 bases from J, the junction kept 8 bases outside the gene matches. CDR1 is KGHSH, CDR2 LQKENI, per germline. The CDR3 runs 16 residues. The CDR3 region is CASSPAGGQEYNEQFF. CDR3 nucleotide sequence: TGTGCCAGCTCACCTGCGGGAGGACAAGAATACAATGAGCAGTTCTTC. Full variable domain (missing parts from reference TRBV18 and TRBJ2-1): NAGVMQNPRHLVRRRGQEARLRCSPMKGHSHVYWYRQLPEEGLKFMVYLQKENIIDESGMPKERFSAEFPKEGPSILRIQQVVRGDSAAYFCASSPAGGQEYNEQFFGPGTRLTVL.

The chain is built from TRBV5-1 and TRBJ2-5; D perhaps matches TRBD1 (5 bases). Trimming left V 0 bases short and J 4 bases short, with 7 bases between. CDR1 SGHRS and CDR2 YFSETQ come from the germline V gene. This CDR3 has 13 residues. The DNA for the CDR3 is TGCGCCAGCAGCTTGGGGGGCTTAGAGACCCAGTACTTC. It is translated as CASSLGGLETQYF.

The chain joins TRBV10-3 to TRBJ2-3, with D possibly being TRBD2 (6 bases). The CDR3 consists of 15 residues. Trimming removed 3 bases at V and 2 bases at J, with 12 bases between. Germline lookup yields CDR1 ENHRY and CDR2 SYGVKD. The CDR3 coding sequence is TGTGCCATCAGTGATCCAGCGGGTCCCACAGATACGCAGTATTTT. Protein product: CAISDPAGPTDTQYF.

The gene calls are TRBV7-9 and TRBJ1-3; 7 nucleotides match TRBD1. Per the germline V gene, CDR1 is SEHNR and CDR2 is FQNEAQ (reference sequence). The CDR3 spans 15 residues. Trimming at V came to 3 bases and at J to 4 bases, leaving 6 bases not matched to a gene. The CDR3 is CASSLTGKQGNTIYF. The DNA of the CDR3 is TGTGCCAGCAGCTTGACAGGGAAGCAAGGAAACACCATATATTTT.

The chain couples TRBV7-8 to TRBJ2-7, with 14 bases fitting TRBD2. CDR3 size: 16 residues. Per germline, CDR1 SGHVS and CDR2 FQNEAQ. With 6 bases clipped from V and 2 bases from J, the junction kept 6 bases outside the gene matches. CDR3 nucleotide sequence: TGTGCCAGCAGACCCGGACTAGCGGGAGGTCCCTACGAGCAGTACTTC. This sequence encodes CASRPGLAGGPYEQYF.

This clone has just one count. This chain connects TRBV7-2 to TRBJ2-7; D ambiguous. This CDR3 is built from 12 residues. V was cut by 3 bases and J by 6 bases, with 9 bases left in between. From germline, CDR1 is SGHTA and CDR2 FQGNSA. The CDR3 DNA sequence: TGTGCCAGCAGCTTTTTCGTCTCCGAGCAGTACTTC. It codes for CASSFFVSEQYF.

The V call is TRBV19, the J call TRBJ2-1; D not resolved. Germline CDR1 LNHDA, CDR2 SQIVND (reference sequence). The CDR3 loop spans 11 amino acids. V lost 4 bases, J lost 4 bases, and 2 bases lay in between. Here the CDR3 DNA reads TGTGCCAGTAGTACATACAATGAGCAGTTCTTC. Translating it yields CASSTYNEQFF.

The chain recombines TRBV6-6 with TRBJ2-7; D remains unclear. The CDR3 contains 13 residues. Germline V CDR1 and CDR2: MNHNY, SVGAGI (reference sequence). V lost 0 bases, J lost 3 bases, and 6 bases lay in between. CDR3 bases: TGTGCCAGCAGTTACTCTGGCCACTACGAGCAGTACTTC. Protein product: CASSYSGHYEQYF.

The chain links TRBV30 to TRBJ2-7; D remains unclear. V lost 2 bases and J 2 bases, leaving 7 bases between the germline ends. CDR3 length: 12 residues. Germline V gives CDR1 GTSNPN, CDR2 SVGIG (reference sequence). In DNA form, the CDR3 reads TGTGCCTGGAGTACCCTAACCTACGAGCAGTACTTC. It translates to CAWSTLTYEQYF.

The chain combines TRBV5-1 with TRBJ2-7; D perhaps matches TRBD1 (6 bases). Trimming cost V 1 base and J 7 bases, with 15 bases left between them. Germline V CDR1 and CDR2: SGHRS, YFSETQ. The CDR3 consists of 14 residues. The CDR3 here is CASSLLDRSQEQYF. The CDR3 DNA follows: TGCGCCAGCAGCTTGTTAGACAGGTCTCAAGAGCAGTACTTC.

The rearrangement links TRBV2 to TRBJ2-1, with 14 bases lining up with TRBD2. After removal of 6 bases from V and 1 base from J, the junction contained 5 bases not matched to a gene. Germline values: CDR1 SNHLY, CDR2 FYNNEI. This CDR3 contains 17 residues. The CDR3 bases are TGTGCCAGCAGGGAGACTAGCGGGAGGGCTTCCTACAATGAGCAGTTCTTC. As protein: CASRETSGRASYNEQFF.

The rearrangement joins TRBV5-1 to TRBJ2-7, with D maybe TRBD2 (7 bases). This CDR3 is built from 16 residues. Germline V CDR1 and CDR2: SGHRS, YFSETQ. V lost 7 bases to trimming and J lost 6 bases, with 26 bases between them. The CDR3 reads CASCPIGGLGLGEQYF. CDR3 DNA sequence: TGCGCCAGCTGCCCTATCGGGGGGCTAGGCCTAGGCGAGCAGTACTTC. Combining the CDR3 with reference TRBV5-1 and TRBJ2-7 gives the whole variable domain KAGVTQTPRYLIKTRGQQVTLSCSPISGHRSVSWYQQTPGQGLQFLFEYFSETQRNKGNFPGRFSGRQFSNSRSEMNVSTLELGDSALYLCASCPIGGLGLGEQYFGPGTRLTVT.

This clone has just a few counts. V usage is TRBV29-1 and J usage is TRBJ1-1; D is ambiguous. V was shortened by 6 bases and J by 7 bases, with 18 bases between the two germline ends. The CDR3 runs 13 residues. Germline CDR1 SQVTM, CDR2 ANQGSEA. The CDR3 loop reads CSVESPLEVEAFF. The CDR3 nucleotides are TGCAGCGTCGAGTCCCCCTTGGAGGTTGAAGCTTTCTTT.

The chain links TRBV27 to TRBJ2-7; 8 bases agree with TRBD2. CDR1 and CDR2 from the germline V gene are MNHEY and SMNVEV (reference sequence). V lost 2 bases to trimming and J lost 4 bases; unmatched junction nucleotides: 4. CDR3 size: 14 residues. CDR3 nucleotide sequence: TGTGCCAGCAGTTTAGCTAGCGGGCGGTACGAGCAGTACTTC. Residues: CASSLASGRYEQYF.

The J gene is TRBJ2-3, the V gene TRBV27; D is unclear. Trimming stripped 4 bases from V and 10 bases from J, with 12 bases between. The germline V gene has CDR1 MNHEY and CDR2 SMNVEV (reference sequence). This CDR3 comprises 12 residues. The CDR3, as DNA: TGTGCCAGCAGTTCCAGAATTCGGGCGCAGTATTTT. Its protein product is CASSSRIRAQYF.

The chain has TRBV2 and TRBJ2-7; a possible D gene is TRBD2 (6 bases). V was shortened by 6 bases and J by 2 bases, with 20 bases between the two germline ends. CDR3 length: 16 amino acids. Germline loops: CDR1 SNHLY, CDR2 FYNNEI. The CDR3 DNA is TGTGCCAGCAGCCTACTGGGGGGATCAATAACCTACGAGCAGTACTTC. This encodes CASSLLGGSITYEQYF.

The genes are TRBV5-1 and TRBJ2-1; no clear D. CDR1 is SGHRS, CDR2 YFSETQ, per germline. Trimming took 4 bases from V and 4 from J, leaving 9 bases between them. This CDR3 has 13 amino acids. The CDR3 coding sequence is TGCGCCAGCAGCCGTTCCGGGTACAATGAGCAGTTCTTC. This translates into CASSRSGYNEQFF.

The chain couples TRBV5-4 to TRBJ2-6, with D possibly matching TRBD2 (5 bases). This CDR3 is 17 amino acids long. Germline CDR1 SGHNT, CDR2 YYREEE (reference sequence). The V gene lost 1 base and the J gene lost 0 bases, with 11 bases spanning the gap. CDR3 nucleotides: TGTGCCAGCAGCTTGCCGCTGGGGAGCTCTGGGGCCAACGTCCTGACTTTC. Residues: CASSLPLGSSGANVLTF.

The chain combines TRBV18 with TRBJ1-5; the D is unclear. The CDR3 has 16 amino acids. V lost 2 bases and J lost 7, with 18 bases in between. Germline loops: CDR1 KGHSH, CDR2 LQKENI. CDR3 residues: CASSPGRQAPSQPQHF. The CDR3 DNA is TGTGCCAGCTCACCAGGGAGACAAGCTCCTTCACAGCCCCAGCATTTT.

The V gene is TRBV5-6, the J gene TRBJ2-7, with 7 bases fitting TRBD1. Germline-derived CDR1 and CDR2 are SGHDT and YYEEEE. V was clipped by 3 bases and J by 7 bases; unmatched bases: 13. The CDR3 has 15 amino acids. This CDR3 reads CASSSPYLDRIEQYF. The CDR3 DNA sequence: TGTGCCAGCAGCTCACCTTACTTGGACAGGATAGAGCAGTACTTC.